The 14 T cell receptor beta chains presented below share a single source sample, sequenced in a study of CXCR3-negative and CXCR3-positive naive CD8 T cells (dated by TCRdb to about 2019). Which antigens these TCRs recognize remains unknown. Sequencing was performed on a NextSeq 550. The Human TCR Profiling Kit (MiLaboratory) was used to make UMI-labeled 5' RACE TRB cDNA libraries. Following reprocessing of the reads by TCRdb, the data hold one row per CDR3 protein sequence and no DNA is available. The sample's records list about 60,000 distinct CDR3 sequences. Approximately 0.8% of the sample belongs to the ten largest clones. Broad study findings and their caveats: TRB CDR3s from CXCR3-positive naive cells showed higher hydrophobicity (lower Kidera factor 4), lower energy, and higher strength and volume indices than CXCR3-negative naive cells.

What was sequenced was naive CXCR3+ CD8+ T cells from blood. The cell subset or site label for this specimen denotes: CD45RO-CCR7+CD27+CD95- naive CD8+ T cells expressing CXCR3 (TNR3+). These receptors all stem from a human donor in good health. Some clones in this sample may be carry-over from other donors' samples.

The chain recombines TRBV29-1 with TRBJ2-3; TCRdb picks TRBD1, but there is no DNA to check that call. This CDR3 has 13 residues. CDR1 and CDR2 (germline): SQVTM, ANQGSEA. This CDR3 reads CSVGTGLADTQYF.

The V call is TRBV7-2, the J call TRBJ2-7; TCRdb proposes TRBD1, but this gene call is untestable without DNA. Germline loops: CDR1 SGHTA, CDR2 FQGNSA. This CDR3 comprises 14 residues. The CDR3 sequence: CASSRWDTPYEQYF.

The rearrangement links TRBV4-1 to TRBJ1-5; checking the TCRdb D call of TRBD1 is not possible without DNA. The CDR3 sequence is 17 residues long. In germline, CDR1 is MGHRA, CDR2 YSYEKL. The CDR3 protein is CASSQVGSGGSDQPQHF.

The chain joins TRBV7-9 to TRBJ2-7; the D call of TRBD1 rests on TCRdb alone, since no DNA is present to check it. Per the germline V gene, CDR1 is SEHNR and CDR2 is FQNEAQ (reference sequence). The CDR3 totals 16 residues. This CDR3 is CASSQRDSTPTYEQYF.

The chain carries TRBV11-3 and TRBJ2-2. The CDR3 has 15 residues. Germline CDR1 is SGHNT and CDR2 is YENEEA. The CDR3 protein is CASSLGARSYEELFF. The whole variable domain, remainder taken from reference TRBV11-3 and TRBJ2-2, is EAGVVQSPRYKIIEKKQPVAFWCNPISGHNTLYWYLQNLGQGPELLIRYENEEAVDDSQLPKDRFSAERLKGVDSTLKIQPAELGDSAVYLCASSLGARSYEELFFGEGSRLTVL.

The chain carries TRBV28 and TRBJ1-2; TCRdb gives TRBD1 as the D gene, but with no DNA this cannot be confirmed. This CDR3 spans 16 amino acids. Germline V gene lookup returns CDR1 MDHEN and CDR2 SYDVKM. The CDR3 reads CASSFVRVPAIYGYTF.

V gene TRBV4-3 combines with J gene TRBJ2-7; the D call from TCRdb, TRBD1, cannot be confirmed without DNA. This CDR3 comprises 13 residues. From germline, CDR1 is LGHNA and CDR2 YSLEER. CDR3 loop: CASSQTGTAEQYF.

The rearrangement uses TRBV9 and TRBJ2-3; TCRdb's D call of TRBD2 is untestable without DNA. This CDR3 region has 16 residues. Per germline, CDR1 SGDLS and CDR2 YYNGEE. The CDR3 here is CASSVRLAGDQDTQYF.

The chain is built from TRBV27 and TRBJ2-1; the TCRdb D gene call, TRBD2, has no DNA to confirm it. Germline CDR1 is MNHEY and CDR2 is SMNVEV (reference sequence). This CDR3 region has 14 residues. Here the CDR3 reads CASSFPGVPNEQFF.

This sequence joins TRBV28 and TRBJ2-5; the TCRdb call, TRBD1, lacks DNA for checking. CDR1 is MDHEN, CDR2 SYDVKM, per germline. This CDR3 spans 15 amino acids. The CDR3 protein is CASSFLTQGIETQYF. Variable domain in full (rest from reference TRBV28 and TRBJ2-5): DVKVTQSSRYLVKRTGEKVFLECVQDMDHENMFWYRQDPGLGLRLIYFSYDVKMKEKGDIPEGYSVSREKKERFSLILESASTNQTSMYLCASSFLTQGIETQYFGPGTRLLVL.

The chain recombines TRBV7-2 with TRBJ2-7; TCRdb's D call of TRBD1 is untestable without DNA. The CDR3 consists of 16 residues. Germline loops: CDR1 SGHTA, CDR2 FQGNSA. CDR3 residues: CASSALRGKKALEQYF. Complete variable domain (other parts from reference TRBV7-2 and TRBJ2-7): GAGVSQSPSNKVTEKGKDVELRCDPISGHTALYWYRQSLGQGLEFLIYFQGNSAPDKSGLPSDRFSAERTGGSVSTLTIQRTQQEDSAVYLCASSALRGKKALEQYFGPGTRLTVT.

The V call is TRBV5-1, the J call TRBJ2-1; the D call from TCRdb, TRBD1, cannot be confirmed without DNA. CDR3 length: 15 amino acids. CDR1 is SGHRS and CDR2 is YFSETQ in the germline V gene. CDR3: CASSLVGGLYNERFF.

This chain joins TRBV6-5 and TRBJ2-2. This CDR3 contains 15 residues. The germline V gene has CDR1 MNHEY and CDR2 SVGAGI. The CDR3 sequence is CASSYSPANTGELFF.

The chain is built from TRBV7-8 and TRBJ2-6; lacking DNA, the TRBD1 call made by TCRdb goes unchecked. The CDR3 is 19 residues long. The germline gives CDR1 SGHVS, CDR2 FQNEAQ. CDR3 amino acids: CASSLVKRGLSSGANVLTF.